One and the same sample provided the 27 T cell receptor beta chains below, sequenced in a study of blood T cell repertoires in COVID-19. Data came from immunoSEQ multiplex PCR; TCRdb stores just in-frame clones and leaves some out. The sample shows 200,000 to 250,000 clones, 88% of them seen only once. Material: PBMCs or T cells enriched from blood (not recorded which). These receptors originate from a woman in her 50s with acute COVID-19.

This clone has only one observation. V gene TRBV5-4 combines with J gene TRBJ2-7, with TRBD1 matching over 10 bases. The V segment lost 0 bases and the J segment 4 bases; nucleotides outside the gene matches: 4. Germline CDR1 and CDR2: SGHNT and YYREEE (reference sequence). CDR3 size: 15 residues. CDR3 residues: CASSLGQGALYEQYF. For the CDR3, the DNA is TGTGCCAGCAGCTTGGGACAGGGGGCGTTGTACGAGCAGTACTTC.

The CDR3 region is CASSFHGRVSGEQFF. In nucleotides, the CDR3 is TGTGCCAGCAGCTTCCACGGGAGGGTTTCAGGTGAGCAGTTCTTC. The chain couples TRBV5-4 to TRBJ2-1; 8 nucleotides align to TRBD2. This CDR3 has 15 amino acids. V shed 2 bases and J 9 bases; nucleotides not matched to a gene: 10. Germline CDR1 and CDR2: SGHNT and YYREEE (reference sequence).

The gene calls are TRBV7-3 and TRBJ2-1, with D possibly being TRBD1 (5 bases). The germline V and J ends were trimmed by 5 bases and 10 bases, with 15 bases remaining between them. The germline V gene has CDR1 SGHTA and CDR2 FQGTGA. The length of the CDR3 is 13 residues. The CDR3 loop reads CASSPQGPAEQFF. The DNA for the CDR3 is TGTGCCAGCAGCCCCCAGGGTCCTGCAGAGCAGTTCTTC.

The chain employs TRBV11-1 and TRBJ1-5, with TRBD1 as a possible D gene (5 bases). V was shortened by 6 bases and J by 7 bases, with 13 bases between the two germline ends. This CDR3 contains 13 residues. From germline, CDR1 is SGHAT and CDR2 FQDESV (reference sequence). DNA of the CDR3: TGTGCCAGCAGGAACAGGTCCGCGCAGCCCCAGCATTTT. Its translation is CASRNRSAQPQHF.

The chain combines TRBV29-1 with TRBJ1-1, with D uncertain. The V gene lost 4 bases and the J gene lost 10 bases, with 19 bases spanning the gap. The germline V gene has CDR1 SQVTM and CDR2 ANQGSEA. This CDR3 comprises 13 residues. Here the CDR3 reads CSVGVSSGTGAFF. The CDR3 DNA reads as TGCAGCGTTGGGGTCAGTTCGGGAACGGGAGCTTTCTTT.

This clone appeared a single time. V usage is TRBV4-1 and J usage is TRBJ2-1, with 9 bases matching TRBD1. The V gene end was trimmed by 0 bases and the J gene end by 7 bases; junction bases not matched to a gene: 7. Germline V lookup: CDR1 MGHRA, CDR2 YSYEKL. The CDR3 extends over 16 amino acids. Here the CDR3 DNA reads TGCGCCAGCAGCCAAGACCCGGGACAGGGCGCGAATGAGCAGTTCTTC. Its protein is CASSQDPGQGANEQFF.

This chain uses TRBV18 with TRBJ2-5; 9 bases are a match to TRBD1. The V gene end was trimmed by 1 base and the J gene end by 1 base; junction bases not matched to a gene: 7. The CDR3 length is 17 residues. The V gene's germline CDR1 is KGHSH and CDR2 LQKENI. The DNA of the CDR3 is TGTGCCAGCTCACCACAATTAGGACAGGGGCTCCAAGAGACCCAGTACTTC. It translates to CASSPQLGQGLQETQYF.

The rearrangement uses TRBV9 and TRBJ2-1, with 8 bases lining up with TRBD1. The J segment lost 2 bases and the V segment lost 3 bases, leaving 4 bases of the junction unmatched. Germline CDR1 and CDR2: SGDLS and YYNGEE. The CDR3 is 15 residues long. CDR3 region: CASSAQGATYNEQFF. CDR3 DNA: TGTGCCAGCAGCGCCCAGGGGGCAACCTACAATGAGCAGTTCTTC.

V is TRBV2 and J is TRBJ1-5, with D perhaps matching TRBD1 (6 bases). Germline loops: CDR1 SNHLY, CDR2 FYNNEI. CDR3 length: 14 amino acids. The V gene lost 8 bases and the J gene lost 7 bases, with 18 bases spanning the gap. The CDR3 DNA sequence: TGTGCCAGCGGAGGATCAGGGGCTCTACAGCCCCAGCATTTT. Encoded protein: CASGGSGALQPQHF.

The chain recombines TRBV24-1 with TRBJ2-4; 13 bases are shared with TRBD2. The junction had 6 bases not matched to a gene; V was cut back by 2 bases and J by 6 bases. Germline loops: CDR1 KGHDR, CDR2 SFDVKD. There are 17 residues in the CDR3. For the CDR3, the DNA is TGTGCCACCAGTGATTCAGGGACTAGCGGGACGGGAAACATTCAGTACTTC. This codes for CATSDSGTSGTGNIQYF.

The rearrangement links TRBV13 to TRBJ1-4; D is possibly TRBD1 (6 bases). The CDR3 sequence is 13 residues long. V lost 4 bases and J lost 8, with 11 bases in between. In germline, CDR1 is PRHDT, CDR2 FYEKMQ (reference sequence). For the CDR3, the DNA is TGTGCCAGCAGCTCCAGGGGACGGGAAAAACTGTTTTTT. This sequence encodes CASSSRGREKLFF.

The gene calls are TRBV4-2 and TRBJ2-4, with D possibly matching TRBD1 (6 bases). CDR3 size: 16 residues. With 1 base removed from V and 3 bases from J, the gap between germline ends came to 13 bases. Germline-derived CDR1 and CDR2 are LGHNA and YNFKEQ. CDR3 DNA: TGTGCCAGCAGCCAAGGACAGGCCCCGGGCAAAAACATTCAGTACTTC. It encodes CASSQGQAPGKNIQYF.

The rearrangement joins TRBV23-1 to TRBJ2-6; possible D gene TRBD1, 6 bases. TRBV23-1 is marked as an open reading frame, function uncertain. The CDR3 sequence is 21 residues long. V dropped 4 bases and J dropped 0 bases, with 25 bases sitting between them. The CDR3 region is CASSPDSTSLLKSSGANVLTF. The CDR3 nucleotides are TGCGCCAGCAGTCCGGACAGTACGTCCCTGCTAAAGAGCTCTGGGGCCAACGTCCTGACTTTC.

The chain uses TRBV19 and TRBJ1-5; D is possibly TRBD1 (5 bases). The V and J ends lost 1 base and 0 bases respectively, with 22 bases between them. The CDR3 is 20 amino acids. In germline, CDR1 is LNHDA, CDR2 SQIVND (reference sequence). The CDR3 DNA follows: TGTGCCAGTAGTATAGTGGGGGGAACCCCCAGAACCTATAGCAATCAGCCCCAGCATTTT. It translates to CASSIVGGTPRTYSNQPQHF.

V and J are TRBV5-1 and TRBJ2-7; 11 nucleotides match TRBD2. Germline V gene sequence: CDR1 SGHRS, CDR2 YFSETQ. The V gene end was trimmed by 0 bases and the J gene end by 4 bases; junction bases not matched to a gene: 6. The CDR3 covers 16 residues. The CDR3: CASSLASSGRTYEQYF. The CDR3 DNA sequence: TGCGCCAGCAGCTTGGCCTCTAGCGGGAGGACATACGAGCAGTACTTC.

The chain links TRBV3-1 (or the pseudogene TRBV3-2) to TRBJ2-2; TRBD1 agrees at 9 bases. Germline loops: CDR1 LGHDT, CDR2 YNNKEL (reference sequence). The ends lost 6 bases at V and 5 bases at J; junction bases unmatched: 7. The CDR3 has 15 residues. The CDR3 reads CASRGTGRVTGELFF. The CDR3 region has the DNA TGTGCCAGCAGGGGGACAGGGCGTGTAACCGGGGAGCTGTTTTTT.

The CDR3: CASSLRTANYEQYF. In DNA, the CDR3 is TGTGCCAGCAGCCTTAGGACTGCAAACTACGAGCAGTACTTC. The chain has TRBV14 and TRBJ2-7, with D perhaps TRBD2 (5 bases). Germline V CDR1 and CDR2: SGHDN, FVKESK. CDR3 size: 14 residues. With 4 bases removed from V and 3 bases from J, the gap between germline ends came to 13 bases.

V gene TRBV2 combines with J gene TRBJ2-1, with unresolved D. The germline V and J ends were trimmed by 5 bases and 4 bases, with 3 bases remaining between them. This CDR3 region has 11 residues. The germline V gene has CDR1 SNHLY and CDR2 FYNNEI. The CDR3 DNA is TGTGCCAGCAGTTCTTACAATGAGCAGTTCTTC. This translates into CASSSYNEQFF.

V usage is TRBV19 and J usage is TRBJ1-1; the D is unclear. The CDR3 has 13 residues. Per the germline V gene, CDR1 is LNHDA and CDR2 is SQIVND (reference sequence). Trimming took off 4 bases at V and 5 bases at J, with 11 bases between the two ends. The CDR3 reads CASSKVRRTEAFF. The CDR3 DNA reads TGTGCCAGTAGTAAGGTTCGCAGGACTGAAGCTTTCTTT.

This clone was observed once. V usage is TRBV5-1 and J usage is TRBJ2-5; 7 bases are shared with TRBD1. CDR3 length equals 15 residues. The V gene's germline CDR1 is SGHRS and CDR2 YFSETQ. Trimming cost V 4 bases and J 10 bases; bases outside gene matches: 16. The CDR3 region has the DNA TGCGCCAGCAGCCAGCAGGGCCTGTCAGGGGGAGACCAGTACTTC. Its translation: CASSQQGLSGGDQYF.

The CDR3 protein is CASSPGQGAAYGYTF. The CDR3 DNA follows: TGTGCCAGCTCCCCAGGACAGGGGGCGGCTTATGGCTACACCTTC. This chain uses TRBV18 with TRBJ1-2; 11 positions match TRBD1. Germline-derived CDR1 and CDR2 are KGHSH and LQKENI. J gave up 5 bases and V 6 bases, and 8 bases lay outside the gene matches. The CDR3 sequence is 15 residues long.

The chain joins TRBV5-4 to TRBJ1-2, with D possibly TRBD1 on 5 matching bases. Trimming removed 4 bases at V and 3 bases at J, with 16 bases between. Germline V gene data show CDR1 as SGHNT and CDR2 as YYREEE (reference sequence). CDR3 length: 15 residues. The CDR3 loop is CASSLLGGTDYGYTF. DNA of the CDR3: TGTGCCAGCAGCCTACTTGGGGGGACTGACTATGGCTACACCTTC.

This clone was seen more than once but under ten times. The chain uses TRBV3-1 (or the pseudogene TRBV3-2) and TRBJ1-2; 9 bases fit TRBD1. This CDR3 comprises 12 residues. V trimming: 7 bases; J trimming: 8 bases; junction bases outside the gene matches: 5. Germline-derived CDR1 and CDR2 are LGHDT and YNNKEL (reference sequence). The CDR3 DNA is TGTGCCAGCAACAAGGACAGGGGAGGCTACACCTTC. Its protein is CASNKDRGGYTF.

This clone appeared a few times. The chain employs TRBV19 and TRBJ1-2; maybe TRBD1 (6 bases). Trimming left V 7 bases short and J 4 bases short, with 22 bases between. Germline lookup yields CDR1 LNHDA and CDR2 SQIVND (reference sequence). The CDR3 is made up of 16 amino acids. CDR3 protein: CASTYSPGGGGYGYTF. The CDR3 nucleotides are TGTGCCAGTACCTATTCCCCTGGCGGGGGCGGCTATGGCTACACCTTC.

The chain has TRBV11-2 and TRBJ2-1, with a tentative D call TRBD2 (5 bases). The length of the CDR3 is 17 residues. V lost 0 bases and J 7 bases, leaving 19 bases between the germline ends. CDR1 is SGHAT, CDR2 FQNNGV, per germline. The CDR3 loop is CASSLEVGLQPTNEQFF. The CDR3 bases are TGTGCCAGCAGCTTAGAGGTCGGACTCCAACCGACGAATGAGCAGTTCTTC.

The chain joins TRBV19 to TRBJ1-1; unclear D gene. This CDR3 region has 14 residues. The V end was cut by 2 bases, the J end by 0 bases, with 7 bases between. Germline V gene data show CDR1 as LNHDA and CDR2 as SQIVND (reference sequence). The DNA for the CDR3 is TGTGCCAGTAGTATAAACACCCTGAACACTGAAGCTTTCTTT. Translated: CASSINTLNTEAFF.

The chain couples TRBV19 to TRBJ2-7; 7 bases are a match to TRBD1. Trimming cost V 3 bases and J 2 bases; bases outside gene matches: 1. The CDR3 is 13 amino acids. The germline V gene has CDR1 LNHDA and CDR2 SQIVND (reference sequence). CDR3 in DNA: TGTGCCAGTAGTATGCAGGGGGCCTACGAGCAGTACTTC. Translating it yields CASSMQGAYEQYF.